The present TCR beta chain was sequenced within a study of shared clonotypes between healthy human individuals. The table lists this clone with a few counts. CDR1 is MGHRA, CDR2 YSYEKL, per germline. The CDR3 runs 16 residues. Deletions cut 0 bases from V and 9 bases from J, with 15 bases between. CD45RO negativity and positive selection for CCR7 defined naive CD8 cells, a population that excluded terminally differentiated effector memory CD45RA+ cells. The method was immunoSEQ multiplex PCR; TCRdb's version includes in-frame clones alone and lacks a portion of them. There are about 2 million clones in the sample; about 95% occur only once, and less than 1.5% lies in the top ten.

This sequence was found in a man aged 18 to 29 in good health. Sequences were obtained from naive CD8+ T cells sorted from blood. V usage is TRBV4-1 and J usage is TRBJ1-6; D unresolved. The DNA of the CDR3 is TGCGCCAGCAGCCAAGATCTTCGCCAAGAAGGTTCACCCCTCCACTTT. Protein product: CASSQDLRQEGSPLHF.